At least ten counts were recorded for the clone carrying this T cell receptor (beta chain). What it binds is unknown. The data are from a study of T cell repertoires in cytomegalovirus infection. The wider study: Matching HLA type and CMV infection were both indicated by public TCR beta signatures.

General observations from the study: HLA-C-restricted CMV-specific TCR beta clonotypes prevailed in the ex vivo response.

CDR1 and CDR2 from the germline V gene are SGHTA and FQGNSA. With 1 base removed from V and 1 base from J, the gap between germline ends came to 9 bases. This CDR3 spans 15 amino acids. Each CDR3 protein gets one entry after TCRdb re-called the reads with MiXCR. The sample has fewer than 200,000 distinct CDR3 sequences; approximately 15% are singletons. The sample consisted of PBMCs. V usage is TRBV7-2 and J usage is TRBJ2-3, with D possibly being TRBD2 (6 bases). The sequence derives from a human donor in good health (CMV status not recorded). Some clones in this sample may be carry-over from other donors' samples. CDR3 residues: CASSLDGRRTDTQYF. Here the CDR3 DNA reads TGTGCCAGCAGCTTAGACGGGAGACGCACAGATACGCAGTATTTT.